The next 27 T cell receptor beta chains were all read from a single sample in a study of blood T cell repertoires in COVID-19. TCRdb keeps only in-frame clones here, not all; method: immunoSEQ multiplex PCR. The data hold 90,000 to 110,000 clones, with less than 85% observed a single time. The sequencing sample was made of peripheral blood. These receptor sequences come from a woman aged 55-69 years with acute or convalescent COVID-19.

This chain links TRBV5-1 with TRBJ2-1; weak D call: TRBD1 (5 bases). Trimming stripped 1 base from V and 15 bases from J, with 11 bases between. The CDR3 spans 11 residues. From germline, CDR1 is SGHRS and CDR2 YFSETQ. Written as DNA, the CDR3 is TGCGCCAGCAGCTTGCAGGGCGAGACGTTCTTC. This gives the protein CASSLQGETFF.

This clone was detected a few times. This rearrangement joins TRBV19 to TRBJ2-2; no definite D call. The V end lost 5 bases, the J end lost 4 bases, and 20 bases lay between the germline ends. This CDR3 is built from 17 residues. Germline V gene lookup returns CDR1 LNHDA and CDR2 SQIVND (reference sequence). The CDR3 spells CASSSLPVSSGTGELFF. The CDR3 DNA reads as TGTGCCAGTAGTTCACTACCCGTCTCCTCTGGCACCGGGGAGCTGTTTTTT. Filled out from reference TRBV19 and TRBJ2-2, the complete variable domain reads DGGITQSPKYLFRKEGQNVTLSCEQNLNHDAMYWYRQDPGQGLRLIYYSQIVNDFQKGDIAEGYSVSREKKESFPLTVTSAQKNPTAFYLCASSSLPVSSGTGELFFGEGSRLTVL.

The DNA for the CDR3 is TGTGCCTCCCAGGGGGCCCGCAATTCACCCCTCCACTTT. Translated, it gives CASQGARNSPLHF. The V and J genes are TRBV19 and TRBJ1-6, with 8 bases identical to TRBD1. In germline, CDR1 is LNHDA, CDR2 SQIVND (reference sequence). There are 13 residues in the CDR3. V lost 11 bases, J lost 7 bases, and 7 bases stayed unmatched.

Written as DNA, the CDR3 is TGTGCCAGCACCGTCGGGGGGGTCTCTGGAAACACCATATATTTT. This sequence encodes CASTVGGVSGNTIYF. The chain is built from TRBV7-9 and TRBJ1-3; D possibly corresponds to TRBD1 (5 bases). Germline V gene data show CDR1 as SEHNR and CDR2 as FQNEAQ (reference sequence). The CDR3 covers 15 residues. V was cut by 7 bases and J by 0 bases, with 13 bases left in between.

The genes are TRBV7-2 and TRBJ2-3; 7 nucleotides align to TRBD1. Trimming cost V 2 bases and J 0 bases; bases outside gene matches: 5. CDR1 is SGHTA, CDR2 FQGNSA, per germline. This CDR3 is 16 amino acids long. CDR3 region: CASSLRGGGSTDTQYF. CDR3 DNA: TGTGCCAGCAGCTTAAGAGGGGGCGGGAGCACAGATACGCAGTATTTT.

The chain links TRBV7-2 to TRBJ1-3, with D perhaps TRBD1 (5 bases). With 1 base removed from V and 7 bases from J, the gap between germline ends came to 11 bases. The CDR3 covers 14 residues. Germline CDR1 reads SGHTA; CDR2 reads FQGNSA. CDR3 in DNA: TGTGCCAGCAGCTTAGGGGGACTATTGAACACCATATATTTT. Translation gives CASSLGGLLNTIYF.

The rearrangement uses TRBV9 and TRBJ2-1, with unresolved D. The CDR3 has 14 amino acids. The germline V gene encodes CDR1 SGDLS and CDR2 YYNGEE. Trimming stripped 3 bases from V and 9 bases from J, with 16 bases between. The CDR3 region has the DNA TGTGCCAGCAGCGCAGCTGGATCGGGTGGTGAGCAGTTCTTC. Protein: CASSAAGSGGEQFF.

The J gene is TRBJ1-1, the V gene TRBV29-1; 11 bases are shared with TRBD1. Germline CDR1 reads SQVTM; CDR2 reads ANQGSEA. V was pared by 5 bases and J by 5 bases, with 7 bases of the junction left unmatched. CDR3 length: 14 residues. This chain's CDR3 is CSVWSGQGGTEAFF. CDR3 DNA: TGCAGCGTTTGGTCGGGACAGGGGGGAACTGAAGCTTTCTTT. Supplemented by reference TRBV29-1 and TRBJ1-1, the full variable domain reads SAVISQKPSRDICQRGTSLTIQCQVDSQVTMMFWYRQQPGQSLTLIATANQGSEATYESGFVIDKFPISRPNLTFSTLTVSNMSPEDSSIYLCSVWSGQGGTEAFFGQGTRLTVV.

V is TRBV27 and J is TRBJ2-2, with 7 bases that match TRBD2. The germline gives CDR1 MNHEY, CDR2 SMNVEV (reference sequence). The CDR3 totals 16 residues. The junction had 9 bases not matched to a gene; V was cut back by 6 bases and J by 2 bases. The CDR3 nucleotides read TGTGCCAGCAGAGCCGGGACTAATATAAACACCGGGGAGCTGTTTTTT. Protein product: CASRAGTNINTGELFF.

V gene TRBV7-8 combines with J gene TRBJ1-2; D is possibly TRBD1 (5 bases). CDR1 is SGHVS and CDR2 is FQNEAQ in the germline V gene. V was cut by 3 bases and J by 4 bases, with 12 bases left in between. The length of the CDR3 is 14 residues. The CDR3 region has the DNA TGTGCCAGCAGCTTCAAACAGGAACCCTATGGCTACACCTTC. The encoded protein is CASSFKQEPYGYTF.

V gene TRBV29-1 combines with J gene TRBJ2-1; D is possibly TRBD2 (5 bases). This CDR3 region has 12 residues. CDR1 is SQVTM, CDR2 ANQGSEA, per germline. V was trimmed by 7 bases and J by 5 bases, leaving 12 bases between them. CDR3 amino acids: CSGGAEHNEQFF. CDR3 DNA: TGCAGCGGGGGAGCGGAACACAATGAGCAGTTCTTC.

Regarding this clone: The junction differs from germline at one of its ends, possibly a read error. The chain links TRBV2 to TRBJ2-3; TRBD2 matches at 7 bases. The CDR3 runs to 15 residues. Germline values: CDR1 SNHLY, CDR2 FYNNEI. CDR3 DNA sequence: TGTGCCAGCTCCAGCGGGACCGGACCAAATGATACACAGTATTTT. Encoded protein: CASSSGTGPNDTQYF.

The CDR3 sequence is CASSFGGSWTGELFF. The DNA of the CDR3 is TGTGCCAGCAGTTTCGGGGGTTCGTGGACCGGGGAGCTGTTTTTT. V and J are TRBV28 and TRBJ2-2; tentatively, D is TRBD2 (6 bases). The V end was cut by 3 bases, the J end by 5 bases, with 13 bases between. CDR3 length: 15 amino acids. Germline V lookup: CDR1 MDHEN, CDR2 SYDVKM. Full variable domain (rest looked up from reference TRBV28 and TRBJ2-2): DVKVTQSSRYLVKRTGEKVFLECVQDMDHENMFWYRQDPGLGLRLIYFSYDVKMKEKGDIPEGYSVSREKKERFSLILESASTNQTSMYLCASSFGGSWTGELFFGEGSRLTVL.

This chain connects TRBV29-1 to TRBJ2-7; D is perhaps TRBD2 (5 bases). This CDR3 spans 12 amino acids. Germline V gives CDR1 SQVTM, CDR2 ANQGSEA. V lost 5 bases and J lost 2, with 10 bases in between. The DNA of the CDR3 is TGCAGCGTTAAAGGCGGGCCCTACGAGCAGTACTTC. This translates into CSVKGGPYEQYF.

This clone was detected only a few times. The V call is TRBV6-1, the J call TRBJ1-4, with unresolved D. V was trimmed by 2 bases and J by 8 bases, leaving 9 bases between them. The germline gives CDR1 MNHNS, CDR2 SASEGT. The CDR3 length is 13 residues. CDR3 nucleotides: TGTGCCAGCAGTGAACAACCGGGAGAAAAACTGTTTTTT. The encoded protein is CASSEQPGEKLFF.

The gene calls are TRBV7-3 and TRBJ2-7, with D possibly TRBD1 on 6 matching bases. Germline V lookup: CDR1 SGHTA, CDR2 FQGTGA. The CDR3 is 15 amino acids. V shed 6 bases and J shed 5 bases, with 20 bases lying between them. The CDR3: CASRPRDTSADEQYF. The DNA for the CDR3 is TGTGCCAGCAGGCCCCGGGACACCTCAGCGGACGAGCAGTACTTC.

The rearrangement uses TRBV3-1 (or the pseudogene TRBV3-2) and TRBJ1-2; 7 nucleotides agree with TRBD1. The V and J ends lost 4 bases and 4 bases, in that order; junction bases with no gene match: 3. The CDR3 spans 13 residues. The germline V gene has CDR1 LGHDT and CDR2 YNNKEL (reference sequence). Here the CDR3 reads CASSPTGIYGYTF. The DNA for the CDR3 is TGTGCCAGCAGCCCGACAGGGATCTATGGCTACACCTTC.

The chain recombines TRBV3-1 (or the pseudogene TRBV3-2) with TRBJ1-4; D remains ambiguous. Looked up from germline, CDR1 is LGHDT and CDR2 is YNNKEL (reference sequence). Trimming left V 4 bases short and J 2 bases short, with 11 bases between. The CDR3 is made up of 15 amino acids. CDR3 protein: CASSRPGNTNEKLFF. The CDR3 nucleotides are TGTGCCAGCAGCCGTCCCGGGAACACTAATGAAAAACTGTTTTTT.

This chain joins TRBV5-8 and TRBJ2-5; 16 nucleotides agree with TRBD2. Germline V gene data show CDR1 as SGHTS and CDR2 as YDEGEE. There are 17 residues in the CDR3. The junction had 4 bases not matched to a gene; V was cut back by 4 bases and J by 1 base. This CDR3 is CASSTGLAGGLQETQYF. DNA for the CDR3: TGTGCCAGCAGCACGGGACTAGCGGGGGGGCTCCAAGAGACCCAGTACTTC.

The rearrangement joins TRBV27 to TRBJ1-5; a possible D gene is TRBD1 (5 bases). Germline CDR1 is MNHEY and CDR2 is SMNVEV (reference sequence). The V end lost 4 bases, the J end lost 0 bases, and 13 bases lay between the germline ends. The CDR3 runs 16 residues. CDR3 nucleotide sequence: TGTGCCAGCAGTTCTGGCAGGGTAGATAGCAATCAGCCCCAGCATTTT. Protein product: CASSSGRVDSNQPQHF.

J is TRBJ2-2 and V is TRBV11-3; perhaps TRBD2 as D (7 bases). Germline CDR1 reads SGHNT; CDR2 reads YENEEA. The CDR3 spans 15 residues. Between the trimmed V and J ends, which lost 4 bases and 8 bases, there was a span of 17 bases. The CDR3 nucleotides read TGTGCCAGCAGCTCTCCCGGGGGGCGAAGGGGGGAGCTGTTTTTT. Amino acids: CASSSPGGRRGELFF.

The chain uses TRBV10-3 and TRBJ1-1; D remains unclear. The germline gives CDR1 ENHRY, CDR2 SYGVKD. Trimming took 10 bases from V and 2 from J, leaving 17 bases between them. This CDR3 contains 14 residues. The CDR3 region is CATRPGKVNTEAFF. In nucleotides, the CDR3 is TGTGCCACCCGCCCGGGTAAGGTAAACACTGAAGCTTTCTTT.

The chain combines TRBV6-5 with TRBJ1-1, with D perhaps matching TRBD1 (5 bases). There are 15 residues in the CDR3. Between the trimmed V and J ends, which lost 7 bases and 1 base, there was a span of 16 bases. In germline, CDR1 is MNHEY, CDR2 SVGAGI. The CDR3 DNA reads as TGTGCCAGCACGTCATATACAGGCGGGAACACTGAAGCTTTCTTT. Translating gives CASTSYTGGNTEAFF.

CDR3 sequence (DNA): TGCGCCAGCAGGTTCACAGGGACGGAGACCCAGTACTTC. Translated: CASRFTGTETQYF. The V and J genes are TRBV5-1 and TRBJ2-5; tentatively, D is TRBD1 (6 bases). In germline, CDR1 is SGHRS, CDR2 YFSETQ. This CDR3 has 13 residues. Trimming pared 5 bases from V and 5 bases from J, leaving 13 bases between.

The V and J genes are TRBV19 and TRBJ2-1, with D maybe TRBD2 (5 bases). Trimming removed 10 bases at V and 8 bases at J, with 21 bases between. Germline lookup yields CDR1 LNHDA and CDR2 SQIVND (reference sequence). The length of the CDR3 is 14 residues. CDR3 loop: CATPDSLEMDEQFF. CDR3 nucleotides: TGTGCCACCCCGGACTCCCTCGAAATGGATGAGCAGTTCTTC.

The CDR3 sequence: CASSFSGRHLYEQYF. Here the CDR3 DNA reads TGTGCCAGCAGCTTTAGCGGGAGGCACCTATACGAGCAGTACTTC. The chain uses TRBV7-2 and TRBJ2-7, with TRBD2 identical over 10 bases. The CDR3 contains 15 residues. In germline, CDR1 is SGHTA, CDR2 FQGNSA. Germline trimming cut 3 bases from V and 4 bases from J; bases unmatched to any gene: 6.

Comments on this clone: The sample carries other DNA sequences with the same CDR3. The chain recombines TRBV10-3 with TRBJ1-3; TRBD1 matches at 7 bases. J was trimmed by 0 bases and V by 8 bases; bases with no gene match: 1. Germline-derived CDR1 and CDR2 are ENHRY and SYGVKD. The CDR3 has 13 amino acids. DNA of the CDR3: TGTGCCATCCGGGACAGCTCTGGAAACACCATATATTTT. It is translated as CAIRDSSGNTIYF.